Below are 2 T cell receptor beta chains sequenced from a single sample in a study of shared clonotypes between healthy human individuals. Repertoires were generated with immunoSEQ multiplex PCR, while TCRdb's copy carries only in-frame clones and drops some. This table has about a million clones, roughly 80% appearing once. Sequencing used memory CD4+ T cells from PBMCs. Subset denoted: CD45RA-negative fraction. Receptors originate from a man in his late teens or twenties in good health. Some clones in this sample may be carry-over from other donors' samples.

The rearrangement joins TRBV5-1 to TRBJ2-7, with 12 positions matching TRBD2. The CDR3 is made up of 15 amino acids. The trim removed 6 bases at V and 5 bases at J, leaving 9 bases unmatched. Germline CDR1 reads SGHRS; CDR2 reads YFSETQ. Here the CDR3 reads CASTDLAGGPHEQYF. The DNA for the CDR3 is TGCGCCAGCACCGACCTAGCGGGAGGGCCCCACGAGCAGTACTTC.

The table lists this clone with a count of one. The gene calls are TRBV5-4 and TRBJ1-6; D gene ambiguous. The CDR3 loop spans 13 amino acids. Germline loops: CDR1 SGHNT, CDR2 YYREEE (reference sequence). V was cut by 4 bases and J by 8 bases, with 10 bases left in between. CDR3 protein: CASSPGQDSPLHF. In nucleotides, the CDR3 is TGTGCCAGCAGCCCGGGCCAGGATTCACCCCTCCACTTT.